The 22 T cell receptor beta chains in this list originate from one sample, sequenced in a study of blood T cell repertoires in COVID-19 (TCRdb year 2020). The library came from the immunoSEQ multiplex PCR assay. TCRdb took this table from immuneACCESS and kept in-frame rearrangements with V and J called. Such tables lack part of the clones; where checked against another copy, unresolved V genes explain under half of the gap, and the rest is unexplained. Present in this sample are 300,000 to 450,000 clones, 85% of which were seen just once. The top ten hold roughly 3.7% of the sample. Sequencing was carried out using peripheral blood. The receptors were gathered from a woman aged 18-29 years with acute or convalescent COVID-19.

The V gene is TRBV3-1 (or the pseudogene TRBV3-2), the J gene TRBJ2-1, with a possible D match to TRBD2 (5 bases). Germline V gene lookup returns CDR1 LGHDT and CDR2 YNNKEL (reference sequence). The CDR3 has 18 residues. Trimming stripped 0 bases from V and 2 bases from J, with 17 bases between. CDR3 sequence: CASSQDFRVANPYNEQFF. The CDR3 nucleotides read TGTGCCAGCAGCCAAGATTTTCGGGTAGCGAATCCCTACAATGAGCAGTTCTTC.

This clone was observed at least ten times. The chain carries TRBV6-4 and TRBJ2-2; D is unresolved. Between the trimmed V and J ends, which lost 5 bases and 5 bases, there was a span of 12 bases. The CDR3 extends over 14 amino acids. The germline gives CDR1 MRHNA, CDR2 SNTAGT. The CDR3 spells CASSINIGTGELFF. In DNA form, the CDR3 reads TGTGCCAGCAGTATCAACATCGGGACCGGGGAGCTGTTTTTT.

This clone turned up a few times. The CDR3 is CAISNPGNNSPLHF. The CDR3 DNA reads TGTGCCATCAGTAATCCAGGGAACAATTCACCCCTCCACTTT. The chain recombines TRBV10-3 with TRBJ1-6; D possibly corresponds to TRBD1 (5 bases). Germline V CDR1 and CDR2: ENHRY, SYGVKD. V was clipped by 5 bases and J by 7 bases, with 12 bases between them. The CDR3 has 14 amino acids.

V usage is TRBV19 and J usage is TRBJ2-1, with D possibly matching TRBD1 (8 bases). Germline assignment: CDR1 LNHDA and CDR2 SQIVND (reference sequence). CDR3 length: 14 amino acids. V was cut by 9 bases and J by 3 bases, with 15 bases left in between. The CDR3 DNA reads as TGTGCCAGCAGGGGGCTAGCGGACTACAATGAGCAGTTCTTC. Protein sequence: CASRGLADYNEQFF.

This CDR3 reads CASSRRDRLNTEAFF. CDR3 in DNA: TGTGCCAGCAGTCGCCGGGACAGGTTGAACACTGAAGCTTTCTTT. The chain links TRBV27 to TRBJ1-1; 8 bases agree with TRBD1. Per germline, CDR1 MNHEY and CDR2 SMNVEV (reference sequence). This CDR3 is built from 15 residues. The V segment lost 5 bases and the J segment 0 bases; nucleotides outside the gene matches: 5.

This chain uses TRBV18 with TRBJ1-1; D gene uncertain. The CDR3 is 14 amino acids. V was pared by 4 bases and J by 2 bases, with 11 bases between. Germline CDR1 reads KGHSH; CDR2 reads LQKENI. The CDR3 here is CASSLLEDNTEAFF. CDR3 bases: TGTGCCAGCTCACTACTTGAGGATAACACTGAAGCTTTCTTT. Variable domain in full (rest from reference TRBV18 and TRBJ1-1): NAGVMQNPRHLVRRRGQEARLRCSPMKGHSHVYWYRQLPEEGLKFMVYLQKENIIDESGMPKERFSAEFPKEGPSILRIQQVVRGDSAAYFCASSLLEDNTEAFFGQGTRLTVV.

The gene calls are TRBV9 and TRBJ1-2, with a weak D call TRBD1 (6 bases). The germline V gene has CDR1 SGDLS and CDR2 YYNGEE. The CDR3 has 13 residues. The V end was cut by 4 bases, the J end by 5 bases, with 12 bases between. The CDR3 DNA reads as TGTGCCAGCAGCTCCGGGACACATTATGGCTACACCTTC. Protein product: CASSSGTHYGYTF.

The gene calls are TRBV2 and TRBJ2-1; 10 bases agree with TRBD1. The CDR3 sequence is 18 residues long. V was clipped by 8 bases and J by 1 base; unmatched bases: 14. Germline lookup yields CDR1 SNHLY and CDR2 FYNNEI. This chain's CDR3 is CASRAGQGLDPSYNEQFF. CDR3 in DNA: TGTGCCAGCCGGGCGGGACAGGGGCTAGATCCATCCTACAATGAGCAGTTCTTC.

The genes are TRBV27 and TRBJ2-3; the match to TRBD2 covers 10 bases. V was clipped by 1 base and J by 2 bases; unmatched bases: 3. Germline CDR1 MNHEY, CDR2 SMNVEV (reference sequence). This CDR3 is 16 amino acids long. This CDR3 is CASSLLAGGNTDTQYF. As DNA, the CDR3 is TGTGCCAGCAGTTTATTAGCGGGGGGTAACACAGATACGCAGTATTTT.

The V gene is TRBV2, the J gene TRBJ2-1, with no clear D. Trimming removed 6 bases from V and 4 bases from J, with 7 bases in between. This CDR3 has 12 residues. Per germline, CDR1 SNHLY and CDR2 FYNNEI. CDR3 sequence reads: CASSDKYNEQFF. CDR3 DNA sequence: TGTGCCAGCAGCGACAAATACAATGAGCAGTTCTTC.

This chain connects TRBV3-1 (or the pseudogene TRBV3-2) to TRBJ2-2; 9 bases are a match to TRBD2. The CDR3 loop spans 17 amino acids. V trimming: 4 bases; J trimming: 2 bases; junction bases outside the gene matches: 8. Germline values: CDR1 LGHDT, CDR2 YNNKEL (reference sequence). The CDR3 sequence: CASSPSSSGTNTGELFF. Here the CDR3 DNA reads TGTGCCAGCAGCCCTTCGTCTAGCGGGACAAACACCGGGGAGCTGTTTTTT.

The V and J genes are TRBV14 and TRBJ1-2; TRBD1 agrees at 10 bases. Trimming at V came to 6 bases and at J to 5 bases, leaving 9 bases not matched to a gene. From germline, CDR1 is SGHDN and CDR2 FVKESK. This CDR3 is built from 15 residues. CDR3 loop: CASSQRDRGRYGYTF. Here the CDR3 DNA reads TGTGCCAGCAGTCAGCGGGACAGGGGAAGGTATGGCTACACCTTC. The full variable domain, completed using reference TRBV14 and TRBJ1-2, is EAGVTQFPSHSVIEKGQTVTLRCDPISGHDNLYWYRRVMGKEIKFLLHFVKESKQDESGMPNNRFLAERTGGTYSTLKVQPAELEDSGVYFCASSQRDRGRYGYTFGSGTRLTVV.

The rearrangement links TRBV28 to TRBJ1-5, with no clear D. The CDR3 extends over 12 amino acids. Between the trimmed V and J ends, which lost 9 bases and 6 bases, there was a span of 12 bases. Germline assignment: CDR1 MDHEN and CDR2 SYDVKM. The CDR3 DNA reads TGTGCCAGTTCGGAAGGGAGTCAGCCCCAGCATTTT. Translated: CASSEGSQPQHF.

The gene calls are TRBV5-1 and TRBJ1-2; TRBD1 is a possible D gene (6 bases). V lost 5 bases and J 8 bases, leaving 16 bases between the germline ends. CDR3 length: 13 amino acids. CDR1 is SGHRS and CDR2 is YFSETQ in the germline V gene. CDR3 bases: TGCGCCAGCAGTCCGGACACCGGACAGGGCTACACCTTC. This gives the protein CASSPDTGQGYTF.

The V and J genes are TRBV27 and TRBJ2-1; 8 bases are a match to TRBD2. Germline V CDR1 and CDR2: MNHEY, SMNVEV (reference sequence). This CDR3 contains 15 residues. The V gene end was trimmed by 3 bases and the J gene end by 6 bases; junction bases not matched to a gene: 7. CDR3 protein: CASSFFGGEGNEQFF. CDR3 in DNA: TGTGCCAGCAGTTTTTTCGGGGGGGAAGGCAATGAGCAGTTCTTC.

This chain links TRBV5-4 with TRBJ2-5; 7 bases are a match to TRBD1. This CDR3 has 13 amino acids. J gave up 2 bases and V 9 bases, and 7 bases lay outside the gene matches. Germline V gene lookup returns CDR1 SGHNT and CDR2 YYREEE (reference sequence). The CDR3 nucleotides are TGTGCCATCAAACAGGGGAAGCAAGAGACCCAGTACTTC. The encoded protein is CAIKQGKQETQYF.

This chain links TRBV5-1 with TRBJ1-5, with a tentative D call TRBD1 (6 bases). The CDR3 consists of 16 residues. V dropped 2 bases and J dropped 2 bases, with 14 bases sitting between them. Germline lookup yields CDR1 SGHRS and CDR2 YFSETQ. For the CDR3, the DNA is TGCGCCAGCAGCTTAGAGGGGGTAGGAGGCAATCAGCCCCAGCATTTT. Protein sequence: CASSLEGVGGNQPQHF.

The rearrangement links TRBV5-4 to TRBJ1-3; 8 bases line up with TRBD1. The V gene's germline CDR1 is SGHNT and CDR2 YYREEE (reference sequence). J was trimmed by 3 bases and V by 0 bases; bases with no gene match: 11. The CDR3 is 18 residues long. The CDR3: CASSLGGADRGDGNTIYF. CDR3 nucleotides: TGTGCCAGCAGCTTGGGCGGGGCCGACAGGGGAGATGGAAACACCATATATTTT.

The chain combines TRBV7-9 with TRBJ1-1, with 7 bases identical to TRBD1. The junction had 4 bases not matched to a gene; V was cut back by 5 bases and J by 1 base. Germline loops: CDR1 SEHNR, CDR2 FQNEAQ (reference sequence). This CDR3 contains 14 residues. The CDR3 bases are TGTGCCAGCAGCCGCCAGGGGGGGAACACTGAAGCTTTCTTT. As protein: CASSRQGGNTEAFF.

This clone was picked up one time. CDR3 DNA sequence: TGTGCCAGCAGCTCCGACAGGAATAACGAGCAGTACTTC. Its protein is CASSSDRNNEQYF. The chain joins TRBV2 to TRBJ2-7; possible D gene TRBD1, 6 bases. Germline values: CDR1 SNHLY, CDR2 FYNNEI. CDR3 length equals 13 residues. V shed 6 bases and J shed 5 bases, with 14 bases lying between them.

This clone was picked up one time. The V gene is TRBV5-8, the J gene TRBJ1-3; D is possibly TRBD1 (6 bases). Trimming shortened V by 0 bases and J by 0 bases, and 10 bases separated the two germline ends. This CDR3 is built from 16 residues. Germline-derived CDR1 and CDR2 are SGHTS and YDEGEE. The CDR3 is CASSLEGEFSGNTIYF. In DNA form, the CDR3 reads TGTGCCAGCAGCTTGGAGGGGGAGTTCTCTGGAAACACCATATATTTT.

The chain carries TRBV11-2 and TRBJ2-7, with 7 bases lining up with TRBD2. Germline V CDR1 and CDR2: SGHAT, FQNNGV. CDR3 size: 15 residues. The junction had 3 bases not matched to a gene; V was cut back by 0 bases and J by 1 base. CDR3 coding DNA: TGTGCCAGCAGCTTAGATTGGGGAGGGTCCTACGAGCAGTACTTC. This encodes CASSLDWGGSYEQYF.